This T cell receptor beta chain was profiled in a study of blood T cell repertoires in COVID-19. Looking at the study overall: Samples representing acute and convalescent COVID-19 were sourced from the United States, Italy and Spain. T cells, B-cell-depleted T cells, or PBMCs supplied cDNA or gDNA.

The table came from immunoSEQ multiplex PCR; TCRdb's copy has only in-frame clones and leaves some out. The sample has 35,000 to 50,000 clones, approximately 80% seen once; the top ten hold 8.5% to 9%. Germline V gives CDR1 MNHNY, CDR2 SVGAGI (reference sequence). This CDR3 region has 12 residues. Trimming took off 5 bases at V and 6 bases at J, with 8 bases between the two ends. The sequencing sample was made of peripheral blood. This sequence was found in a man in his 70s with active or convalescent COVID-19. The rearrangement joins TRBV6-6 to TRBJ1-5; D gene unclear. This chain's CDR3 is CASSLHIQPQHF. Written as DNA, the CDR3 is TGTGCCAGCAGTCTACACATTCAGCCCCAGCATTTT.